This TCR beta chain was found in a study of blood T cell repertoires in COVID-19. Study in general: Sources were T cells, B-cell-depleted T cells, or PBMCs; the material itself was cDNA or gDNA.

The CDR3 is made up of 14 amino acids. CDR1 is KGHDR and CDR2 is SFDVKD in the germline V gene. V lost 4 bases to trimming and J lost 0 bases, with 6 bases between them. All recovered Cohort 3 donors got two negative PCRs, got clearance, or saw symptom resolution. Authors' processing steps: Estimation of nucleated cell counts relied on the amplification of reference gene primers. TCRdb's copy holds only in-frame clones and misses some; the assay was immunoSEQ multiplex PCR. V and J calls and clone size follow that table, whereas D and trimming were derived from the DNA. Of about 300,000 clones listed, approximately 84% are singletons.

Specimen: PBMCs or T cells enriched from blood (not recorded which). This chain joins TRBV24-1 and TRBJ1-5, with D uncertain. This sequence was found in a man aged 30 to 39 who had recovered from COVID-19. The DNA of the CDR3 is TGTGCCACCAGTGACGGAGATAGCAATCAGCCCCAGCATTTT. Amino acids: CATSDGDSNQPQHF.